This T cell receptor beta chain was observed in a study of blood T cell repertoires in COVID-19. The CDR3 has 12 residues. Trimming removed 8 bases from V and 4 bases from J; junction bases left unmatched: 3. From germline, CDR1 is SQVTM and CDR2 ANQGSEA. The protocol was immunoSEQ multiplex PCR, while the TCRdb copy is restricted to in-frame clones and leaves out a portion. Among about 74,000 clones listed, approximately 81% were seen once. This clone was recorded a few times. The specimen was peripheral blood. This TCR was recovered from a man aged 45-65 years with active COVID-19. The V gene is TRBV29-1, the J gene TRBJ2-1; TRBD2 aligns across 9 bases. CDR3 region: CSSLAGYNEQFF. CDR3 nucleotides: TGCAGCTCTCTAGCGGGGTACAATGAGCAGTTCTTC.